This T cell receptor (beta chain) is from a study of T cells in Graves' hyperthyroidism and ophthalmopathy. What was amplified from RNA transcripts were TCR beta CDR3 regions. The primer set for the first-round RT-PCR of the TCR CDR3 was HTBI. TCRdb re-derived calls from the multiplex PCR reads in MiXCR, one entry per CDR3 protein. Of 250,000 to 300,000 distinct CDR3 sequences in the sample, roughly 13% are singletons; the top ten hold roughly 7.9%. Trimming stripped 5 bases from V and 3 bases from J, with 10 bases between. Germline CDR1 SQVTM, CDR2 ANQGSEA. There are 12 residues in the CDR3. This clonotype was observed at least ten times.

The sample consisted of blood. The gene calls are TRBV29-1 and TRBJ2-5, with a weak D call TRBD2 (6 bases). The receptor's source is a woman aged 35 to 49 with Graves' hyperthyroidism. CDR3 residues: CSVRRAEETQYF. DNA of the CDR3: TGCAGCGTTAGGAGGGCCGAAGAGACCCAGTACTTC.